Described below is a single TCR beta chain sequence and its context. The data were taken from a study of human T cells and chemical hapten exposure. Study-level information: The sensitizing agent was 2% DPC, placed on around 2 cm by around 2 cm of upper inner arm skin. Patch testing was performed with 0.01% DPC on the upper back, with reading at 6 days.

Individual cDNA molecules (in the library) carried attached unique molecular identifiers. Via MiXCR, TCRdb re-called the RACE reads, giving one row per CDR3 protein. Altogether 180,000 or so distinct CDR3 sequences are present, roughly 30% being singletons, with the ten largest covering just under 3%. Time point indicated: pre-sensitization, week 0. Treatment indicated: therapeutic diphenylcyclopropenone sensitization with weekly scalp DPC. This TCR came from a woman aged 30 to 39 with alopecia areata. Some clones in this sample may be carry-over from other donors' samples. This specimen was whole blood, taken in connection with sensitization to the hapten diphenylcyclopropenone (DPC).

CDR3 loop: CSARARLGQANTEAFF. In DNA, the CDR3 is TGCAGTGCTAGAGCGCGGCTTGGCCAGGCGAACACTGAAGCTTTCTTT. The V and J genes are TRBV20-1 and TRBJ1-1; D is unclear. The V and J ends lost 1 base and 1 base respectively, with 16 bases between them. From germline, CDR1 is DFQATT and CDR2 SNEGSKA (reference sequence). CDR3 size: 16 residues.